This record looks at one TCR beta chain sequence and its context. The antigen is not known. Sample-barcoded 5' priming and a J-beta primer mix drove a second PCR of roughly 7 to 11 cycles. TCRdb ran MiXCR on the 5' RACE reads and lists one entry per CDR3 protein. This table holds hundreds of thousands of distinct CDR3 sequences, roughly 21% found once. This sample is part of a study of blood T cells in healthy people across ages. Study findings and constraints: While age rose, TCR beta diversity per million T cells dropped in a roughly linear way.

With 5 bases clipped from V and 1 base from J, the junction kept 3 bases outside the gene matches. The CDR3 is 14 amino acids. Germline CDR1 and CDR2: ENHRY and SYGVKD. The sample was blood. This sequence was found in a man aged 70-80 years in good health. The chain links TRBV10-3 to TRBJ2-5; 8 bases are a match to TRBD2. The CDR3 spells CAISSLAAQETQYF. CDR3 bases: TGTGCCATCAGTTCACTAGCGGCCCAAGAGACCCAGTACTTC.